This T cell receptor beta chain was captured by sequencing in a study of monozygotic twins with inflammatory bowel disease. About this clonotype: Its specificity is unknown.

TCR libraries were prepared from approximately 4,000 ng total RNA each. Template-switch reactions added UMIs with a 6-nucleotide sample barcode. TCRdb reprocessed the 5' RACE reads and keeps a single row for each CDR3 protein, giving no DNA. The sample table sets out 200,000 to 250,000 distinct CDR3 sequences. Study observations and caveats: Fewer clonotypes were shared with others by IBD patients than by healthy twins, especially with disease activity. Whereas healthy co-twins had higher TCRbeta diversity (inverse Simpson), IBD patients had lower diversity.

This CDR3 spans 17 amino acids. CDR1 is LNHDA and CDR2 is SQIVND in the germline V gene (reference sequence). Sequenced sample: blood. The sequence was collected from a human donor with ulcerative colitis or Crohn's disease, or a healthy co-twin of an affected twin (not recorded which). The chain uses TRBV19 and TRBJ1-5; TCRdb names TRBD1, which stays unverified in the absence of DNA. The chain's CDR3 is CASSIDRDSRYYQPQHF.